One T cell receptor beta chain is described in this entry. Sequenced by immunoSEQ multiplex PCR; TCRdb stores in-frame clones only, minus some. The sample shows just under 350,000 clones, over 80% of them seen only once. The data are from a study of blood T cell repertoires in COVID-19. The clonotype comes from a woman in her 50s with COVID-19, enrolled during active disease. Sequencing was done on a sample of peripheral blood.

CDR3 nucleotides: TGTGCCAGCAGTTTATCCCGCGAGCAGTACTTC. Its protein product is CASSLSREQYF. The V gene is TRBV12-3 or TRBV12-4, the J gene TRBJ2-7; D uncertain. There are 11 residues in the CDR3. The V and J ends lost 2 bases and 6 bases respectively, with 5 bases between them.